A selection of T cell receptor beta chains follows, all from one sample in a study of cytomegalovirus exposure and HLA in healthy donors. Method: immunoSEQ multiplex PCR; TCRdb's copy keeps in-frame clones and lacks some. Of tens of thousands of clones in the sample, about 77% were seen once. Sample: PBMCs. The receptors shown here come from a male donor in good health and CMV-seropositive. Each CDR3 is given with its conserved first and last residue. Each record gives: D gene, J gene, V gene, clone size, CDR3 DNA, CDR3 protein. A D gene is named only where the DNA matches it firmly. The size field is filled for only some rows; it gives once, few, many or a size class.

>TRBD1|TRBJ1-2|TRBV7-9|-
TGTGCCAGCAGCTTAGCGACAGGGGGCCTGGGCTACACCTTC
CASSLATGGLGYTF
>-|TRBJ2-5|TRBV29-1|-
TGCAGCTGTCGGTCGGGCCAAGAGACCCAGTACTTC
CSCRSGQETQYF
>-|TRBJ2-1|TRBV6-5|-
TGTGCCAGCAGTTACGACAGCCTCTCCTACAATGAGCAGTTCTTC
CASSYDSLSYNEQFF
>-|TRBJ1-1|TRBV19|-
TGTGCCAGTAGTATAGGCCCACTTGAAGCTTTCTTT
CASSIGPLEAFF
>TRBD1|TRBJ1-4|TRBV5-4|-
TGTGCCAGCAGCCAGGACAGGGGAAATGAAAAACTGTTTTTT
CASSQDRGNEKLFF
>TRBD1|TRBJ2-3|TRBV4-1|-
TGCGCCAGCAGGGACAGGGGGCGTTCAGATACGCAGTATTTT
CASRDRGRSDTQYF
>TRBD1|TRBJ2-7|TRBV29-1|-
TGCAGCGTGGGAGGACAGGGGGCATTCGAGCAGTACTTC
CSVGGQGAFEQYF
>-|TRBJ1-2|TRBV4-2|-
TGTGCCAGCAGCCAAGAATTACAGGATAGAAATGGCTACACCTTC
CASSQELQDRNGYTF
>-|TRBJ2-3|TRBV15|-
TGTGCCACAAGTTGTTGGTCATCAAGGGGAACAGATACGCAGTATTTT
CATSCWSSRGTDTQYF
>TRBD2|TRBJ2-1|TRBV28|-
TGTGCCAGCACCTCTAGCGGGAGTTCTACCTCCTACAATGAGCAGTTCTTC
CASTSSGSSTSYNEQFF
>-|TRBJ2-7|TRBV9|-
TGTGCCAGCAGCGTAGGAGGTGACGCTCGGTGGTACGAGCAGTACTTC
CASSVGGDARWYEQYF
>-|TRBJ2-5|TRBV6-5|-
TGTGCCAGCAGTTACTCGGCCCGTCGGGCGGCGGGGACCCAGTACTTC
CASSYSARRAAGTQYF
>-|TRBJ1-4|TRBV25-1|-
TGTGCCAGCAGCGGAATTGGGGGGGCCCTAGAAAAACTGTTTTTT
CASSGIGGALEKLFF
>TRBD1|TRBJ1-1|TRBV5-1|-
TGCGCCAGCAGCCTAAGGACAGGAGAGAACACTGAAGCTTTCTTT
CASSLRTGENTEAFF
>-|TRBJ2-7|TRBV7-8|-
TGTGCCAGCAGCTTAGCACTGGGGCCCTCCTACGAGCAGTACTTC
CASSLALGPSYEQYF
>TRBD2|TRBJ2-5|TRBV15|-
TGTGCCACCAGCATAACCGTTAGCGGGGGGGCCCGGCAAGAGACCCAGTACTTC
CATSITVSGGARQETQYF
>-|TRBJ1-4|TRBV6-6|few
TGTGCCAGCTCTCCCAGGGCAACTAATGAAAAACTGTTTTTT
CASSPRATNEKLFF
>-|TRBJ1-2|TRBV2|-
TGTGCCAGCAGCGTCAGGGACTATGGCTACACCTTC
CASSVRDYGYTF
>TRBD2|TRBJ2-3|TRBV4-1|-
TGCGCCAGCAGCCAAGATTGGACTAGCCTAAGCACAGATACGCAGTATTTT
CASSQDWTSLSTDTQYF
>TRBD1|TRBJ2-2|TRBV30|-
TGTGCCTGGACCCCCCTCGACAGGGGGAATAACGGGGAGCTGTTTTTT
CAWTPLDRGNNGELFF
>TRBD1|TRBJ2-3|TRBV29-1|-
TGCAGCGTTGACTGGACAGGGGAGTACTCGCAGTATTTT
CSVDWTGEYSQYF
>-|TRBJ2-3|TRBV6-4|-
TGTGCCAGCAGTGACGGGGCAGCTGGGGCAGATACGCAGTATTTT
CASSDGAAGADTQYF
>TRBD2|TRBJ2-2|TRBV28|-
TGTGCCAGCAGTTCCTGGACTAGCGGGACCACCGGGGAGCTGTTTTTT
CASSSWTSGTTGELFF
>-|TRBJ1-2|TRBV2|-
TGTGCCAGCAAGTTATTAGTAGGAGGGGACTATGGCTACACCTTC
CASKLLVGGDYGYTF
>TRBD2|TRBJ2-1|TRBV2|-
TGTGCCAGCAGTGAACTAGCGGGAGGGCACAATGAGCAGTTCTTC
CASSELAGGHNEQFF
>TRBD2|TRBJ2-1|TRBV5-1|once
TGCGCCAGCAGCTTAGCGGGACGGTCTGAGCAGTTCTTC
CASSLAGRSEQFF
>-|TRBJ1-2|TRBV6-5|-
TGTGCCAGCAGAGTGGGCTCAGGCAGAGAGGGCTACACCTTC
CASRVGSGREGYTF
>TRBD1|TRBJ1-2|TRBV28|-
TGTGCCGGTCAAACGTCCGGGACAGGGATGGGCTACACCTTC
CAGQTSGTGMGYTF
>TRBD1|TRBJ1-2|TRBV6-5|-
TGTGCCAGCAGTACAGGGGGCGACGGCTACACCTTC
CASSTGGDGYTF
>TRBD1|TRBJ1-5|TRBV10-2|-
TGCGCCAGCGGGGACAGGTGGGAAGATCAGCCCCAGCATTTT
CASGDRWEDQPQHF
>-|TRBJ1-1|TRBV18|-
TGTGCCAGCTCACCATTAGGGGGACGGGACACTGAAGCTTTCTTT
CASSPLGGRDTEAFF
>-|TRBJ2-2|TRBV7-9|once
TGTGCCAGCAGTCAAGGGGCCGGGGAGCTGTTTTTT
CASSQGAGELFF
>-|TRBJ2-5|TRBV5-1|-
TGCGCCAGCAGCCACAGGATGGAGGAGACCCAGTACTTC
CASSHRMEETQYF
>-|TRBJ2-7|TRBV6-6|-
TGTACCAGCAGACCAGGACAGGGAGGGCTCTACGAGCAGTACTTC
CTSRPGQGGLYEQYF
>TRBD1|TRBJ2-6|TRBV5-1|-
TGCGCCAGCAGCCCCCGGACAGGCCGCTCTGGGGCCAACGTCCTGACTTTC
CASSPRTGRSGANVLTF